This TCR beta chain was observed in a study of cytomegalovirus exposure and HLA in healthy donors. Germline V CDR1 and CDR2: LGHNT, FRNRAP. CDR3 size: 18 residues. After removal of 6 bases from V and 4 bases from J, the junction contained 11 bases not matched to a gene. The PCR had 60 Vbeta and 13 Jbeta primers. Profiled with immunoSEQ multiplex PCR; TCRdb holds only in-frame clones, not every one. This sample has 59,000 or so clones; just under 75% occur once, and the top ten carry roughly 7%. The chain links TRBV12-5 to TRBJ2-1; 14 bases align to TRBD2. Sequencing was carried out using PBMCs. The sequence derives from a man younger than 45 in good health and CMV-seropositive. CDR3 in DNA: TGTGCTAGTGGGGAGACCGGGACTAGCGGGGGTGTGTACAATGAGCAGTTCTTC. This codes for CASGETGTSGGVYNEQFF.